Sequencing of this T cell receptor beta chain was carried out in a study of blood T cell repertoires in COVID-19 (TCRdb year 2020). Concerning the study at large: Samples covering the acute and convalescent phases of COVID-19 were provided by collaborators in the United States, Italy and Spain. The material from the prospective study consisted of cDNA or gDNA derived from T cells, B-cell-depleted T cells, or PBMCs. Sample metadata almost always included a de-identified subject ID, COVID-19 status, age in years and sex. Deeply sampled blood TCRbeta repertoires from subjects exposed to, actively infected with, or recovered from COVID-19 were included in the dataset. HLA class I and class II types, where available, came from metadata supplied by the sample provider rather than from assay-based typing. A freely available public database, intended as a resource for researchers studying the immune response to SARS-CoV-2, is where the repertoires were released. Samples came from the ongoing ImmuneRACE study (first 160 participants) plus 1,254 subjects from 6 global collaborators.

Broad study findings and their caveats: Clinical and demographic metadata were provided uncurated, with the amount varying by source and participant.

Collaborating institutions collected whole blood in K2EDTA tubes following their own protocols. For TCRbeta analysis, collaborator samples were shipped as frozen whole blood, as isolated PBMCs, or as DNA extracted from either sample type. To note about this clone: The antigen this receptor binds is unknown. Per-base qualities were not stored, and no clone one base away is much larger.

The immunoSEQ Assay, a bias-controlled multiplex PCR, was used to amplify TCRbeta CDR3 regions from genomic DNA. The original methods were these. The number of nucleated cells in each sample was estimated by amplification of reference gene primers within the assay. To quantify the absolute abundance of each unique TCRbeta CDR3 rearrangement, sequence reads were collapsed and filtered. For each sample, productive Simpson clonality was calculated as the square root of Simpson's diversity index over productive rearrangements. TCRdb mirrors the immuneACCESS table, restricted to in-frame sequences. Some clones are absent from its copies; in checked studies, under half trace to an unresolved V gene, and the reason for the others is unknown. V, J and clone size were drawn from that table, and D and trimming were deduced from the DNA. Present in this sample are about 200,000 clones, approximately 86% of which were seen just once. The leading ten clones occupy 3% to 3.5% of the sample.

Input material: peripheral blood. The clonotype comes from a man between 60 and 75 years old with acute or convalescent COVID-19.

The DNA sequence is as follows: TGTGCCACCAGCAGAGATAACCTAGCGGGGCCTCAGTATTTT. Translated, it gives CATSRDNLAGPQYF. The rearranged chain carries TRBV15 and TRBJ2-3, with TRBD2 matching 9 junction bases. Its CDR3 holds 14 amino acids, cysteine through phenylalanine. Solely the CDR3 DNA is kept, with 42 bases framed from the first base. V trim: 0 bases; J trim: 12 bases; unmatched bases: 7. CDR1 LNHNV and CDR2 YYDKDF were looked up in the germline V gene (reference sequence).